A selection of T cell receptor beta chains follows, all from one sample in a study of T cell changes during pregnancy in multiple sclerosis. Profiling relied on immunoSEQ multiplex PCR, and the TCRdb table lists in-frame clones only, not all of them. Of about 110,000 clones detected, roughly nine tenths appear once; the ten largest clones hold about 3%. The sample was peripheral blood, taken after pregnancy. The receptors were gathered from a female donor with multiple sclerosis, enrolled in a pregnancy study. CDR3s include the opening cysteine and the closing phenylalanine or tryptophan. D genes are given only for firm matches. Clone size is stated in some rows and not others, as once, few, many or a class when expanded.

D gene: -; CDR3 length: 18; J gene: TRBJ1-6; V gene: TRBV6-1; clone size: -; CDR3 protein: CASSEPHLWSSYNSPLHF; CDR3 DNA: TGTGCCAGCAGTGAACCCCACCTCTGGAGCTCCTATAATTCACCCCTCCACTTT
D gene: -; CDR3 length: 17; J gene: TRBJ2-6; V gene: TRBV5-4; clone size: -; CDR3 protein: CASTKFGLHSGANVLTF; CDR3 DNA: TGTGCCAGCACCAAATTCGGACTGCACTCTGGGGCCAACGTCCTGACTTTC
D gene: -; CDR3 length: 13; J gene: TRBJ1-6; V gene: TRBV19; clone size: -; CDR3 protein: CASTTGYNSPLHF; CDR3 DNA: TGTGCCAGTACTACGGGTTATAATTCACCCCTCCACTTT
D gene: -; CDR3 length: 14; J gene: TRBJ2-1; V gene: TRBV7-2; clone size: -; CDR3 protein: CASSGRGGPGEQFF; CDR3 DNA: TGTGCCAGCAGCGGAAGAGGCGGCCCTGGAGAGCAGTTCTTC
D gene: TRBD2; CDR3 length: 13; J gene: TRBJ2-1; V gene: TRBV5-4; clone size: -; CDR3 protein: CASSYRGGGEQFF; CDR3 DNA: TGTGCCAGCAGCTACCGGGGGGGCGGTGAGCAGTTCTTC
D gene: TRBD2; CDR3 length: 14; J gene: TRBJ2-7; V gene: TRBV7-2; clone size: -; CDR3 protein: CASSAPGLAYEQYF; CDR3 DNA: TGTGCCAGCAGCGCACCGGGACTAGCCTACGAGCAGTACTTC
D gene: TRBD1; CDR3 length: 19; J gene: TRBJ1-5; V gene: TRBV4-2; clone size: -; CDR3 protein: CASSQDFGTGVISNQPQHF; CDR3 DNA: TGTGCCAGCAGCCAAGATTTTGGGACAGGAGTGATTAGCAATCAGCCCCAGCATTTT
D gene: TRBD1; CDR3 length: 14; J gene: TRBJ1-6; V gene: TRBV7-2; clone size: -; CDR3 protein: CASRWGQGNSPLHF; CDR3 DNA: TGTGCCAGCAGATGGGGACAGGGGAATTCACCCCTCCACTTT
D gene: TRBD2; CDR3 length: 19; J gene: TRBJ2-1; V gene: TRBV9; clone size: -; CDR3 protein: CASSVGLAGGSSSYNEQFF; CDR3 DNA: TGTGCCAGCAGCGTAGGACTAGCGGGGGGTTCGAGCTCCTACAATGAGCAGTTCTTC
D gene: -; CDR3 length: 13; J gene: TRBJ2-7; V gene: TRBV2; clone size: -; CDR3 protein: CARSSLSTYEQYF; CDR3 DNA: TGTGCCAGGAGCTCGCTTTCGACCTACGAGCAGTACTTC
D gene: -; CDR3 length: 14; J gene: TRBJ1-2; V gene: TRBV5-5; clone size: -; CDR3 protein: CASSFPTDNYGYTF; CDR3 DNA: TGTGCCAGCAGCTTCCCGACAGACAACTATGGCTACACCTTC
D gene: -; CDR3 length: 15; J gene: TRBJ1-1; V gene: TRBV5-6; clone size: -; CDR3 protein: CASNDPRESGTEAFF; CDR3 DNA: TGTGCCAGCAACGATCCAAGGGAGTCGGGCACTGAAGCTTTCTTT
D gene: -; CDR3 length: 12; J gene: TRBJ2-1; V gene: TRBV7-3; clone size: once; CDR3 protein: CASSSDSEEWFF; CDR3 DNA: TGTGCCAGCAGCTCCGATAGCGAGGAGTGGTTCTTC
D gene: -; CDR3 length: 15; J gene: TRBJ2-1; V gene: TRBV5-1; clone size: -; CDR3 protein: CASSLVRGVHNEQFF; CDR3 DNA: TGCGCCAGCAGTTTAGTCAGGGGAGTCCACAATGAGCAGTTCTTC
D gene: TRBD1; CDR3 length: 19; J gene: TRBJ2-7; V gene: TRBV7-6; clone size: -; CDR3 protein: CASSSTPRAGTGGSYEQYF; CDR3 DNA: TGTGCCAGCAGCTCTACCCCCCGAGCCGGGACAGGGGGCTCCTACGAGCAGTACTTC
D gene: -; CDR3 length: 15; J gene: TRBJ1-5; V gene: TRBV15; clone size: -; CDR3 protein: CATSRDLGRAQPQHF; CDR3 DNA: TGTGCCACCAGCAGAGATCTGGGCAGGGCCCAGCCCCAGCATTTT
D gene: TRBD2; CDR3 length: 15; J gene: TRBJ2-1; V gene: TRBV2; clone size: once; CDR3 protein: CASSELAGAPNEQFF; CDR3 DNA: TGTGCCAGCAGTGAATTAGCGGGGGCCCCGAATGAGCAGTTCTTC
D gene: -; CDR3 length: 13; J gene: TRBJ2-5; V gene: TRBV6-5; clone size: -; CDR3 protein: CASSYREQETQYF; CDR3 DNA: TGTGCCAGCAGTTACCGGGAGCAAGAGACCCAGTACTTC
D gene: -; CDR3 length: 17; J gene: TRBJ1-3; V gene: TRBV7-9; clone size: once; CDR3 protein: CASSYPTGLDSGNTIYF; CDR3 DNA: TGTGCCAGCAGCTACCCCACGGGACTCGACTCTGGAAACACCATATATTTT
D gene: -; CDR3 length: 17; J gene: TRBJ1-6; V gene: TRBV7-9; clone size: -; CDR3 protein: CASSLARIRQNDSPLHF; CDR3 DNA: TGTGCCAGCAGCTTAGCGAGGATCAGACAGAATGATTCACCCCTCCACTTT